The T cell receptor beta chain described here comes from a study of a mutant IDH1 vaccine in newly diagnosed glioma. Study information: Patients' prior therapy spanned radiotherapy, temozolomide, or both; most underwent both.

Sequencing was performed with immunoSEQ multiplex PCR; in TCRdb, only in-frame clones are kept and a portion is missing. The table shows about 98,000 clones, with 70% to 90% occurring only once. Whole-study results and caveats: The study observed vaccine-induced immune responses in approximately 93% of patients. Among top peripheral T cell clonotypes, changes seemed unrelated to pseudoprogression.

The germline V gene has CDR1 SQVTM and CDR2 ANQGSEA. The CDR3 runs to 14 residues. The ends lost 2 bases at V and 4 bases at J; junction bases unmatched: 5. Time point defined: baseline, week 1 (first vaccination visit). Regarding treatment: pre-vaccination baseline after standard-of-care therapy. Donors had new IDH1-mutant astrocytomas of WHO grade 3 or 4 (ATRX-lost). In regard to this clone: As yet, its antigen is unknown.

The J gene is TRBJ2-5, the V gene TRBV29-1; 9 bases map to TRBD1. Sequenced material: PBMCs, taken from a glioma patient treated with radiotherapy, temozolomide or both. The TCR was taken from a woman in her fifties or sixties with glioma. Written as DNA, the CDR3 is TGCAGCGTTGAAACTGACAGGGGGTCAGAGACCCAGTACTTC. As protein: CSVETDRGSETQYF.